The rows below give T cell receptor beta chains drawn from one sample of a study of regulatory T cells in long-lasting Graves disease. TCRdb independently ran MiXCR on the multiplex PCR reads; one entry per CDR3 protein. The sample gives around 500,000 distinct CDR3 sequences, approximately 15% of which show up once; roughly a tenth is in the top ten. The same data also contributed to another study, on T cells in Graves' hyperthyroidism and ophthalmopathy.

Here the sequenced sample was peripheral blood mononuclear cells (PBMCs), taken at new diagnosis, from a patient treated with antithyroid drugs. Every receptor here comes from a man under 40 with Graves disease. Both conserved end residues are part of each CDR3. Each record gives: D gene, V gene, clone size, J gene, CDR3 DNA, CDR3 protein. A D gene is named only where the DNA matches it firmly. The size field is filled for only some rows; it gives once, few, many or a size class.

>TRBD1|TRBV2|many|TRBJ2-7
TGTGCCAGCAGGAGGGGACAGGCCTCCTACGAGCAGTACTTC
CASRRGQASYEQYF
>TRBD1|TRBV12-3/TRBV12-4|-|TRBJ2-4
TGTGCCAGCAGCGGGACAGGGGGCGGCAAAAACATTCAGTACTTC
CASSGTGGGKNIQYF
>-|TRBV20-1|many|TRBJ1-4
TGCAGTGCTAGGGCGGACATAAAAAGGGCTCGTACTGAAAAACTGTTTTTT
CSARADIKRARTEKLFF
>TRBD1|TRBV20-1|many|TRBJ2-5
TGCAGTGCAATCTTGACAGGGGTAGAGACCCAGTACTTC
CSAILTGVETQYF
>-|TRBV10-3|many|TRBJ1-1
TGTGCCATCAGCGAGGGGAACACTGAAGCTTTCTTT
CAISEGNTEAFF
>-|TRBV7-6|many|TRBJ1-5
TGTGCCAGCAGCTTAGCCGTAGGGAATCAGCCCCAGCATTTT
CASSLAVGNQPQHF
>-|TRBV9|few|TRBJ1-4
TGTGCCAGCAGCGTAGGGTGGAATAATGAAAAACTGTTTTTT
CASSVGWNNEKLFF
>-|TRBV27|-|TRBJ2-3
TGTGCCAGCAAATGGGCCGGCACAGATACGCAGTATTTT
CASKWAGTDTQYF
>TRBD1|TRBV29-1|few|TRBJ2-3
TGCAGCTTTCTACGCCAGGGGGCGAGGTATTTT
CSFLRQGARYF
>TRBD2|TRBV20-1|many|TRBJ2-5
TGCAGTGCTAGGGTAGCGGGAGTTAGAGAGACCCAGTACTTC
CSARVAGVRETQYF
>TRBD1|TRBV2|many|TRBJ2-2
TGTGCCAGCCTTAGGCCCTTCTACAGGGGGTCCGGGGAGCTGTTTTTT
CASLRPFYRGSGELFF
>-|TRBV5-1|many|TRBJ2-5
TGCGCCAGCAGCTTAGGAGCGCCGGAGGGCCAGTACTTC
CASSLGAPEGQYF
>-|TRBV28|many|TRBJ1-3
TGTGCCAGCAGTTTTCTCCCGTGGGGGGGGAACACCATATATTTT
CASSFLPWGGNTIYF
>-|TRBV7-2|-|TRBJ1-1
TGTGCCAGCAGCGGGGCTGGGTGGGACACTGAAGCTTTCTTT
CASSGAGWDTEAFF
>-|TRBV6-2/TRBV6-3|many|TRBJ2-7
TGTGCCAGCAGTTACTCGGAGGGCGGCAGGGACGAGCAGTACTTC
CASSYSEGGRDEQYF
>-|TRBV29-1|many|TRBJ2-7
TGCAGCGTTGAGGACGTCCTTCGTCACGAGCAGTACTTC
CSVEDVLRHEQYF
>-|TRBV2|many|TRBJ2-1
TGTGCCAGCAGTGGCGCGGCGAGCTCCTACAATGAGCAGTTCTTC
CASSGAASSYNEQFF
>TRBD2|TRBV2|few|TRBJ2-7
TGTGCCAGCAGCCTGGGACTAGCGGGAGACGGGTACGAGCAGTACTTC
CASSLGLAGDGYEQYF
>-|TRBV7-9|-|TRBJ1-3
TGTGCCAGCAGCTACGGGACCGGGGGAACCATATATTTT
CASSYGTGGTIYF
>TRBD2|TRBV25-1|-|TRBJ2-2
TGTGCCAGTGGGTGGCGGGAGACGGTCGGGGAGCTGTTTTTT
CASGWRETVGELFF
>-|TRBV27|many|TRBJ2-7
TGTGCCAGCAGTCCCGCACAGGGCGGGAGTTACGAGCAGTACTTC
CASSPAQGGSYEQYF
>-|TRBV29-1|many|TRBJ2-1
TGCAGCGTTGATGGGACCGCAGATGAGCAGTTCTTC
CSVDGTADEQFF
>TRBD2|TRBV10-3|few|TRBJ2-1
TGTGCCATCAGTGAGTCGGGGACTAGCGGGAACGAGCAGTTCTTC
CAISESGTSGNEQFF
>-|TRBV19|few|TRBJ2-2
TGTGCCAGTAGTATCTTAATTGGGGGGAACACCGGGGAGCTGTTTTTT
CASSILIGGNTGELFF
>-|TRBV20-1|few|TRBJ2-7
TGCAGTGCCTTAATCTACGAGCAGTACTTC
CSALIYEQYF
>-|TRBV25-1|once|TRBJ2-7
TGTGCCAGCAGTGAATGGGGCAATTACGAGCAGTACTTC
CASSEWGNYEQYF
>TRBD1|TRBV29-1|many|TRBJ2-5
TGCAGCGTCTTACAGGGGTGGGAGACCCAGTACTTC
CSVLQGWETQYF
>-|TRBV6-2/TRBV6-3|once|TRBJ1-5
TGTGCCAGCAGTAGATTGGGGGTTAGCAATCAGCCCCAGCATTTT
CASSRLGVSNQPQHF
>-|TRBV14|-|TRBJ2-5
TGTGCCAGCAGCCAAGATACAGGGTTAGAGACCCAGTACTTC
CASSQDTGLETQYF
>TRBD2|TRBV6-1|many|TRBJ2-3
TGTGCCAGCAGCCGGACGGGAGGGGAAACAGATACGCAGTATTTT
CASSRTGGETDTQYF
>TRBD2|TRBV12-3/TRBV12-4|few|TRBJ2-3
TGTGCCAGCAGCGCTAGGGAGGGGGATACGCAGTATTTT
CASSAREGDTQYF
>-|TRBV4-1|few|TRBJ2-7
TGCGCCAGCAGCCAAGTGACGGGATCCTACGAGCAGTACTTC
CASSQVTGSYEQYF
>-|TRBV7-9|many|TRBJ1-2
TGTGCCAGCAGCGAGGACTTGGGTCAGAGCTATGGCTACACCTTC
CASSEDLGQSYGYTF
>-|TRBV6-5|few|TRBJ2-7
TGTGCCAGCAGTTACTCCCCGGACTCCTCCGACGAGCAGTACTTC
CASSYSPDSSDEQYF
>-|TRBV29-1|many|TRBJ2-2
TGCAGCGCCCTCATCCGTATAGGGGAGCTGTTTTTT
CSALIRIGELFF